Sequencing of this T cell receptor beta chain was carried out in a study of post-analysis software for immune sequencing data. On the study more broadly: Patients with relapsing-remitting, secondary progressive and progressive-relapsing multiple sclerosis courses were all represented.

Included in the TCR beta cDNA libraries were unique molecular identifiers. Out of 1 to 10 million T cells, about 460,000 cDNA molecules were generated. TCRdb re-called the PCR reads with MiXCR, one entry per CDR3 protein. The sample contains hundreds of thousands of distinct CDR3 sequences, about 40% of which appear only once. As for this clonotype: Its antigen is unknown.

CDR1 and CDR2 (germline): DFQATT, SNEGSKA (reference sequence). V dropped 1 base and J dropped 9; count of bases not matched to a gene: 9. CDR3 length equals 14 residues. Study outcomes and limitations: Patients used about five TRBV segments, including TRBV5-6, TRBV5-1 and TRBV20-1, more often than controls. People with multiple sclerosis had a significantly lower normalized Chao1 diversity than controls did. Samples made in the same batch grouped tightly together by F measure.

The chain is built from TRBV20-1 and TRBJ2-1; 7 nucleotides align to TRBD1. Sequencing was carried out using blood. The clonotype was recovered from a girl aged 2 to 10 with multiple sclerosis. The CDR3, as DNA: TGCAGTGCTAGAGGGAACAGGGGCGACAGTGAGCAGTTCTTC. Its translation is CSARGNRGDSEQFF.